The next 19 T cell receptor beta chains were all read from a single sample in a study of blood T cell repertoires in COVID-19. Data came from immunoSEQ multiplex PCR; TCRdb stores just in-frame clones and leaves some out. The sample yields approximately 250,000 clones, 65% to 90% seen once. Sequencing was carried out using PBMCs or T cells enriched from blood (not recorded which). The receptor set was obtained from a woman in her forties or fifties with acute COVID-19.

This chain uses TRBV7-2 with TRBJ1-2, with 7 bases identical to TRBD1. The germline CDR1 and CDR2 sequences are SGHTA and FQGNSA. This CDR3 region has 16 residues. V shed 3 bases and J 4 bases; nucleotides not matched to a gene: 11. This CDR3 reads CASSFFLTGDTYGYTF. CDR3 DNA sequence: TGTGCCAGCAGCTTCTTTCTCACAGGGGATACCTATGGCTACACCTTC.

The chain links TRBV21-1 to TRBJ2-3; TRBD2, the D gene given by the table, was not confirmed from the DNA. TRBV21-1 is an annotated pseudogene. The CDR3 is 17 residues long. CDR3 DNA: TGTGCCAGCAGCGACGGACTAGCGGATCCTAGCACAGATACGCAGTATTTT. Protein product: CASSDGLADPSTDTQYF.

The chain is built from TRBV3-1 (or the pseudogene TRBV3-2) and TRBJ1-1, with D unclear. The CDR3 loop spans 13 amino acids. V was trimmed by 1 base and J by 6 bases, leaving 9 bases between them. Per the germline V gene, CDR1 is LGHDT and CDR2 is YNNKEL (reference sequence). CDR3 sequence reads: CASSQGGFAEAFF. For the CDR3, the DNA is TGTGCCAGCAGCCAAGGAGGGTTCGCTGAAGCTTTCTTT.

The chain couples TRBV5-1 to TRBJ1-6; TRBD1 aligns across 9 bases. Germline V gene sequence: CDR1 SGHRS, CDR2 YFSETQ. The CDR3 has 16 amino acids. The ends lost 4 bases at V and 7 bases at J; junction bases unmatched: 9. The CDR3 coding sequence is TGCGCCAGCAGCCCTCCCGGGACAGGGAGGAATTCACCCCTCCACTTT. It specifies CASSPPGTGRNSPLHF. Full variable domain (missing parts from reference TRBV5-1 and TRBJ1-6): KAGVTQTPRYLIKTRGQQVTLSCSPISGHRSVSWYQQTPGQGLQFLFEYFSETQRNKGNFPGRFSGRQFSNSRSEMNVSTLELGDSALYLCASSPPGTGRNSPLHFGNGTRLTVT.

The chain recombines TRBV5-6 with TRBJ1-1; TRBD1 might be the D (6 bases). CDR3 length: 15 amino acids. V was pared by 3 bases and J by 4 bases, with 16 bases between. The germline V gene encodes CDR1 SGHDT and CDR2 YYEEEE. For the CDR3, the DNA is TGTGCCAGCAGCTATTGGACAGTGAGGGGCACTGAAGCTTTCTTT. Translation gives CASSYWTVRGTEAFF. Based on the CDR3 plus reference TRBV5-6 and TRBJ1-1, the full variable domain is DAGVTQSPTHLIKTRGQQVTLRCSPKSGHDTVSWYQQALGQGPQFIFQYYEEEERQRGNFPDRFSGHQFPNYSSELNVNALLLGDSALYLCASSYWTVRGTEAFFGQGTRLTVV.

The rearrangement links TRBV2 to TRBJ2-7; D possibly corresponds to TRBD1 (5 bases). CDR1 and CDR2 from the germline V gene are SNHLY and FYNNEI. Trimming pared 9 bases from V and 6 bases from J, leaving 15 bases between. This CDR3 contains 12 residues. CDR3 residues: CASAQGKGEQYF. CDR3 DNA: TGTGCCAGTGCCCAGGGAAAAGGCGAGCAGTACTTC.

This clone appeared a few times. V usage is TRBV7-9 and J usage is TRBJ1-2, with D perhaps TRBD1 (5 bases). Germline V CDR1 and CDR2: SEHNR, FQNEAQ (reference sequence). This CDR3 has 15 residues. Trimming stripped 1 base from V and 1 base from J, with 10 bases between. CDR3 in DNA: TGTGCCAGCAGCTTAGGGGACTTTCATAACTATGGCTACACCTTC. It is translated as CASSLGDFHNYGYTF.

This sequence joins TRBV5-4 and TRBJ1-2, with a possible D match to TRBD1 (5 bases). The CDR3 consists of 14 residues. V was trimmed by 4 bases and J by 5 bases, leaving 15 bases between them. Germline values: CDR1 SGHNT, CDR2 YYREEE (reference sequence). The DNA of the CDR3 is TGTGCCAGCAGCCTAGACTTTGCAGGGTATGGCTACACCTTC. Its protein product is CASSLDFAGYGYTF.

This clone was recorded only once. V usage is TRBV18 and J usage is TRBJ1-5; D remains ambiguous. CDR3 length: 13 residues. V was pared by 4 bases and J by 3 bases, with 7 bases between. Germline values: CDR1 KGHSH, CDR2 LQKENI. This chain's CDR3 is CASSLGSNQPQHF. CDR3 coding DNA: TGTGCCAGCTCACTGGGCTCCAATCAGCCCCAGCATTTT.

V is TRBV18 and J is TRBJ2-2; D is possibly TRBD1 (6 bases). Trimming left V 3 bases short and J 4 bases short, with 12 bases between. CDR3 length: 15 amino acids. CDR1 and CDR2 (germline): KGHSH, LQKENI. The CDR3 nucleotides read TGTGCCAGCTCACCCTCGGCAGGGGCCACCGGGGAGCTGTTTTTT. Translation gives CASSPSAGATGELFF.

The chain employs TRBV9 and TRBJ1-5, with TRBD1 as a possible D gene (6 bases). The V end lost 0 bases, the J end lost 7 bases, and 17 bases lay between the germline ends. Looked up from germline, CDR1 is SGDLS and CDR2 is YYNGEE. This CDR3 comprises 16 residues. As DNA, the CDR3 is TGTGCCAGCAGCGTAGCTGTTAGGGGGTTAGACCAGCCCCAGCATTTT. It specifies CASSVAVRGLDQPQHF. Complete variable domain (other parts from reference TRBV9 and TRBJ1-5): DSGVTQTPKHLITATGQRVTLRCSPRSGDLSVYWYQQSLDQGLQFLIQYYNGEERAKGNILERFSAQQFPDLHSELNLSSLELGDSALYFCASSVAVRGLDQPQHFGDGTRLSIL.

DNA of the CDR3: TGTGCCAGCAGCCCATCTAGCGGGGGGAGGTACAATGAGCAGTTCTTC. This encodes CASSPSSGGRYNEQFF. The chain is built from TRBV3-1 (or the pseudogene TRBV3-2) and TRBJ2-1; 11 bases match TRBD2. After removal of 4 bases from V and 4 bases from J, the junction contained 6 bases not matched to a gene. Per germline, CDR1 LGHDT and CDR2 YNNKEL (reference sequence). The CDR3 length is 16 residues.

This sequence joins TRBV11-2 and TRBJ1-2; D gene unclear. CDR3 length equals 14 residues. Germline V CDR1 and CDR2: SGHAT, FQNNGV. Trimming pared 3 bases from V and 5 bases from J, leaving 13 bases between. CDR3 residues: CASSLEGAGYGYTF. The CDR3 DNA follows: TGTGCCAGCAGCTTGGAGGGCGCCGGTTATGGCTACACCTTC.

Here the CDR3 DNA reads TGCGCCAGCAGCCTGACTATTCTGGATGAAAAACTGTTTTTT. Protein sequence: CASSLTILDEKLFF. This sequence joins TRBV5-1 and TRBJ1-4; the D is unclear. The CDR3 contains 14 residues. The germline V and J ends were trimmed by 4 bases and 6 bases, with 13 bases remaining between them. The germline gives CDR1 SGHRS, CDR2 YFSETQ.

Regarding this clone: In the same sample, other DNA sequences code for this CDR3. The gene calls are TRBV18 and TRBJ2-2; D remains ambiguous. Germline V gives CDR1 KGHSH, CDR2 LQKENI. The CDR3 sequence is 13 residues long. V dropped 2 bases and J dropped 5 bases, with 6 bases sitting between them. In DNA form, the CDR3 reads TGTGCCAGCTCACCAAGAGAGACCGGGGAGCTGTTTTTT. This translates into CASSPRETGELFF.

The CDR3, as DNA: TGCAGCGTTGATCGGACAGGGGTTAACTATGGCTACACCTTC. Amino acids: CSVDRTGVNYGYTF. The chain uses TRBV29-1 and TRBJ1-2; TRBD1 agrees at 9 bases. J lost 1 base, V lost 3 bases, and 3 bases had no gene match. The CDR3 contains 14 residues. Looked up from germline, CDR1 is SQVTM and CDR2 is ANQGSEA.

The DNA for the CDR3 is TGCGCCAGCAGCCCGGACAGGGGTAGTGGAAACACCATATATTTT. Translating it yields CASSPDRGSGNTIYF. V gene TRBV10-1 combines with J gene TRBJ1-3, with TRBD1 identical over 9 bases. Germline lookup yields CDR1 WNHNN and CDR2 SYGVQD (reference sequence). The J segment lost 3 bases and the V segment lost 6 bases, leaving 6 bases of the junction unmatched. The CDR3 is 15 amino acids.

This chain connects TRBV25-1 to TRBJ1-2; 9 bases align to TRBD1. The CDR3 extends over 15 amino acids. From germline, CDR1 is MGHDK and CDR2 SYGVNS. The trim removed 3 bases at V and 7 bases at J, leaving 9 bases unmatched. CDR3 nucleotide sequence: TGTGCCAGCAGTGAGGGGGGACAGGGAAGAGGTGGCTACACCTTC. This translates into CASSEGGQGRGGYTF.

The chain is built from TRBV6-5 and TRBJ1-1; D gene unclear. The V gene's germline CDR1 is MNHEY and CDR2 SVGAGI. With 5 bases removed from V and 4 bases from J, the gap between germline ends came to 14 bases. The CDR3 totals 14 residues. The CDR3 region is CASSLEAFGTEAFF. In nucleotides, the CDR3 is TGTGCCAGCAGTCTCGAAGCATTTGGCACTGAAGCTTTCTTT.